These 10 T cell receptor beta chains share one sample of origin, sequenced in a study of glioma-infiltrating T cells after dendritic cell vaccination. The table came from immunoSEQ multiplex PCR; TCRdb's copy has only in-frame clones and leaves some out. The sample lists about 90,000 clones; about 85% were seen once. The sequencing here drew on blood, taken before dendritic cell vaccination. The receptors shown here come from a human donor with glioblastoma.

The chain carries TRBV11-2 and TRBJ2-1, with a weak D call TRBD2 (5 bases). This CDR3 spans 14 amino acids. V was pared by 7 bases and J by 3 bases, with 13 bases between. Germline V gives CDR1 SGHAT, CDR2 FQNNGV. The CDR3 protein is CASNGLVGYNEQFF. The CDR3 coding sequence is TGTGCCAGCAACGGACTCGTCGGCTACAATGAGCAGTTCTTC.

In this sample, this clone turned up once. The chain employs TRBV7-2 and TRBJ1-4, with a weak D call TRBD1 (5 bases). The germline gives CDR1 SGHTA, CDR2 FQGNSA. The CDR3 has 15 amino acids. V was shortened by 5 bases and J by 8 bases, with 18 bases between the two germline ends. CDR3 coding DNA: TGTGCCAGCAGCCCCCCGGTGGGGGACTGGGAAAAACTGTTTTTT. Translated, it gives CASSPPVGDWEKLFF.

This chain joins TRBV19 and TRBJ2-3; 9 nucleotides match TRBD2. The CDR3 runs to 19 residues. The germline gives CDR1 LNHDA, CDR2 SQIVND (reference sequence). The J segment lost 3 bases and the V segment lost 5 bases, leaving 18 bases of the junction unmatched. The CDR3 region has the DNA TGTGCCAGTAGTCCGATCGTAGCGGGAGCGTTCATCTGGACAGATACGCAGTATTTT. Translated: CASSPIVAGAFIWTDTQYF. The whole variable domain, filled in from reference TRBV19 and TRBJ2-3, reads DGGITQSPKYLFRKEGQNVTLSCEQNLNHDAMYWYRQDPGQGLRLIYYSQIVNDFQKGDIAEGYSVSREKKESFPLTVTSAQKNPTAFYLCASSPIVAGAFIWTDTQYFGPGTRLTVL.

The rearrangement uses TRBV2 and TRBJ1-1; D ambiguous. Germline V gene data show CDR1 as SNHLY and CDR2 as FYNNEI. V gave up 0 bases and J gave up 0 bases, with 2 bases separating them. The CDR3 is made up of 13 amino acids. CDR3 amino acids: CASSEAMNTEAFF. The CDR3 DNA follows: TGTGCCAGCAGTGAAGCCATGAACACTGAAGCTTTCTTT.

This chain links TRBV5-4 with TRBJ2-1; the match to TRBD2 covers 11 bases. V gave up 4 bases and J gave up 6 bases; unmatched junction bases: 3. This CDR3 is built from 14 residues. Germline V gene lookup returns CDR1 SGHNT and CDR2 YYREEE (reference sequence). In nucleotides, the CDR3 is TGTGCCAGCAGCCCCGGGACTAGCGGCAATGAGCAGTTCTTC. Its translation: CASSPGTSGNEQFF.

J is TRBJ2-7 and V is TRBV7-2; 7 bases are a match to TRBD2. The germline V gene encodes CDR1 SGHTA and CDR2 FQGNSA. The CDR3 is 14 residues long. Trimming at V came to 2 bases and at J to 2 bases, leaving 3 bases not matched to a gene. The CDR3 nucleotides read TGTGCCAGCAGCTTACAGCGGGGCGCCTACGAGCAGTACTTC. Translation gives CASSLQRGAYEQYF.

The CDR3 reads CASSPRQGTYGYTF. DNA for the CDR3: TGTGCCAGCTCACCACGTCAGGGGACCTATGGCTACACCTTC. V is TRBV18 and J is TRBJ1-2; perhaps TRBD1 as D (6 bases). Between the trimmed V and J ends, which lost 1 base and 4 bases, there was a span of 10 bases. There are 14 residues in the CDR3. CDR1 is KGHSH, CDR2 LQKENI, per germline.

This clone was picked up a small number of times. V usage is TRBV7-2 and J usage is TRBJ1-1; no firm D call. V was shortened by 5 bases and J by 1 base, with 8 bases between the two germline ends. The length of the CDR3 is 13 residues. Germline CDR1 SGHTA, CDR2 FQGNSA. The CDR3 loop is CASSLYQNTEAFF. In DNA, the CDR3 is TGTGCCAGCAGCCTATACCAGAACACTGAAGCTTTCTTT.

This chain links TRBV7-2 with TRBJ2-7; D might be TRBD1 (6 bases). Trimming pared 3 bases from V and 7 bases from J, leaving 13 bases between. This CDR3 region has 13 residues. From germline, CDR1 is SGHTA and CDR2 FQGNSA. The chain's CDR3 is CASSFGTMREQYF. The CDR3 DNA reads TGTGCCAGCAGCTTCGGGACAATGAGAGAGCAGTACTTC. Using reference TRBV7-2 and TRBJ2-7 for the parts outside the CDR3, the full variable domain is GAGVSQSPSNKVTEKGKDVELRCDPISGHTALYWYRQSLGQGLEFLIYFQGNSAPDKSGLPSDRFSAERTGGSVSTLTIQRTQQEDSAVYLCASSFGTMREQYFGPGTRLTVT.

The rearrangement joins TRBV29-1 to TRBJ2-2, with TRBD1 matching 7 bases. Germline V gene sequence: CDR1 SQVTM, CDR2 ANQGSEA. The CDR3 is made up of 13 amino acids. After removal of 3 bases from V and 5 bases from J, the junction contained 3 bases not matched to a gene. CDR3 DNA sequence: TGCAGCGTTGACCAGGGGGTTACCGGGGAGCTGTTTTTT. Amino acids: CSVDQGVTGELFF.